These 22 T cell receptor beta chains share one sample of origin, sequenced in a study of PD-L1 blockade in urothelial cancer. Here immunoSEQ multiplex PCR was the method, and the copy in TCRdb shows in-frame clones only, minus some. In the table there are 68,000 or so clones, around 81% of which are singletons. Sample time point: pretreatment peripheral blood. Sample: PBMCs, taken around atezolizumab (anti-PD-L1) treatment. The source is a man in his 70s with urothelial cancer.

The gene calls are TRBV9 and TRBJ1-2, with 10 bases fitting TRBD1. With V trimmed by 0 bases and J by 8 bases, 7 bases remained unmatched. This CDR3 has 15 amino acids. CDR1 is SGDLS and CDR2 is YYNGEE in the germline V gene. CDR3 protein: CASSVGQGANEGYTF. CDR3 DNA: TGTGCCAGCAGCGTAGGACAGGGGGCGAACGAAGGCTACACCTTC.

The genes are TRBV6-5 and TRBJ2-2, with 9 bases fitting TRBD1. The V gene's germline CDR1 is MNHEY and CDR2 SVGAGI. The junction had 3 bases not matched to a gene; V was cut back by 2 bases and J by 8 bases. The CDR3 consists of 14 residues. This CDR3 reads CASSYGDRVGELFF. The DNA for the CDR3 is TGTGCCAGCAGTTACGGGGACAGGGTGGGGGAGCTGTTTTTT.

This chain connects TRBV5-1 to TRBJ2-7, with D perhaps TRBD1 (5 bases). Germline-derived CDR1 and CDR2 are SGHRS and YFSETQ. The CDR3 loop spans 14 amino acids. V gave up 0 bases and J gave up 5 bases, with 12 bases separating them. The DNA of the CDR3 is TGCGCCAGCAGCTTGGCGCAGGGCCTCCACGAGCAGTACTTC. Its translation: CASSLAQGLHEQYF.

The rearrangement joins TRBV6-1 to TRBJ1-2, with D possibly TRBD1 on 6 matching bases. Trimming cost V 0 bases and J 0 bases, with 8 bases left between them. This CDR3 is 15 amino acids long. CDR1 and CDR2 (germline): MNHNS, SASEGT. The CDR3 loop reads CASSEAGATNYGYTF. CDR3 DNA: TGTGCCAGCAGTGAAGCGGGGGCCACTAACTATGGCTACACCTTC.

The rearrangement links TRBV5-6 to TRBJ2-5; perhaps TRBD2 as D (5 bases). V was shortened by 1 base and J by 3 bases, with 10 bases between the two germline ends. Germline V lookup: CDR1 SGHDT, CDR2 YYEEEE. There are 14 residues in the CDR3. CDR3 residues: CASSLRRVEETQYF. CDR3 DNA sequence: TGTGCCAGCAGCTTGCGGCGGGTAGAAGAGACCCAGTACTTC. Based on the CDR3 plus reference TRBV5-6 and TRBJ2-5, the full variable domain is DAGVTQSPTHLIKTRGQQVTLRCSPKSGHDTVSWYQQALGQGPQFIFQYYEEEERQRGNFPDRFSGHQFPNYSSELNVNALLLGDSALYLCASSLRRVEETQYFGPGTRLLVL.

This clone occurred a few times. CDR3 region: CASSLDSWGGLNTEAFF. The CDR3 bases are TGTGCCAGCAGCTTAGACTCTTGGGGGGGGCTGAACACTGAAGCTTTCTTT. The rearrangement links TRBV7-9 to TRBJ1-1, with D maybe TRBD1 (6 bases). This CDR3 has 17 amino acids. Germline V gene lookup returns CDR1 SEHNR and CDR2 FQNEAQ (reference sequence). Trimming cost V 1 base and J 0 bases, with 15 bases left between them.

This clone has only one observation. The V gene is TRBV19, the J gene TRBJ2-2; TRBD2 is a possible D gene (5 bases). The V end was cut by 5 bases, the J end by 1 base, with 11 bases between. Germline CDR1 and CDR2: LNHDA and SQIVND (reference sequence). The CDR3 totals 15 residues. CDR3 DNA sequence: TGTGCCAGTAGTGTGCTAGCCCGGAACACCGGGGAGCTGTTTTTT. It translates to CASSVLARNTGELFF.

The chain joins TRBV6-5 to TRBJ1-4; 8 bases agree with TRBD1. Germline V gene lookup returns CDR1 MNHEY and CDR2 SVGAGI. CDR3 length equals 13 residues. V dropped 7 bases and J dropped 8; count of bases not matched to a gene: 6. The CDR3 coding sequence is TGTGCCAGCAAAGGACAGGGAAGAGAAAAACTGTTTTTT. Translation gives CASKGQGREKLFF.

This clone appeared a single time. CDR3 nucleotides: TGTGCCAGCAGCCCCCTCGAGACAGGGGTCGTAGCTTTCTTT. It codes for CASSPLETGVVAFF. The rearrangement links TRBV5-4 to TRBJ1-1, with 8 bases identical to TRBD1. The CDR3 has 14 residues. V lost 4 bases, J lost 10 bases, and 12 bases stayed unmatched. Germline V gene lookup returns CDR1 SGHNT and CDR2 YYREEE (reference sequence). Variable domain in full (rest from reference TRBV5-4 and TRBJ1-1): ETGVTQSPTHLIKTRGQQVTLRCSSQSGHNTVSWYQQALGQGPQFIFQYYREEENGRGNFPPRFSGLQFPNYSSELNVNALELDDSALYLCASSPLETGVVAFFGQGTRLTVV.

This sequence joins TRBV5-1 and TRBJ1-1, with D maybe TRBD1 (6 bases). The CDR3 is 14 residues long. The V gene lost 6 bases and the J gene lost 1 base, with 13 bases spanning the gap. Per the germline V gene, CDR1 is SGHRS and CDR2 is YFSETQ. The CDR3 sequence is CASKREGGNTEAFF. CDR3 DNA: TGCGCCAGCAAGCGGGAAGGGGGGAACACTGAAGCTTTCTTT.

V and J are TRBV4-3 and TRBJ2-1, with 11 positions matching TRBD2. The CDR3 has 20 residues. Germline values: CDR1 LGHNA, CDR2 YSLEER. The ends lost 0 bases at V and 1 base at J; junction bases unmatched: 11. As DNA, the CDR3 is TGCGCCAGCAGCCAAGAGAGACTAGCGGGGCTTTCCTTTTCCTACAATGAGCAGTTCTTC. Its translation is CASSQERLAGLSFSYNEQFF.

The table lists this clone with a count of one. The rearrangement links TRBV21-1 to TRBJ2-2; TRBD2 is the table's D call, not checked against the DNA. TRBV21-1 is described as a pseudogene. CDR3 length: 22 amino acids. Written as DNA, the CDR3 is TGTGCCAGCAGCAAAGAAGGTCTTTGGTGGTATAGCGGGGGAGGACGCGCCGGGGAGCTGTTTTTT. Protein sequence: CASSKEGLWWYSGGGRAGELFF.

This chain joins TRBV6-1 and TRBJ2-3; no reliable D call. Germline loops: CDR1 MNHNS, CDR2 SASEGT. V was cut by 1 base and J by 1 base, with 6 bases left in between. This CDR3 region has 14 residues. CDR3 in DNA: TGTGCCAGCAGTGAAGATCGGGGCACAGATACGCAGTATTTT. It yields the protein CASSEDRGTDTQYF.

The chain has TRBV7-8 and TRBJ1-6, with D unclear. V was pared by 1 base and J by 5 bases, with 6 bases between. Germline-derived CDR1 and CDR2 are SGHVS and FQNEAQ. The CDR3 has 14 residues. In DNA form, the CDR3 reads TGTGCCAGCAGCTTAGGGGCTCATAATTCACCCCTCCACTTT. Protein sequence: CASSLGAHNSPLHF.

The chain employs TRBV5-1 and TRBJ2-7, with D possibly TRBD2 on 5 matching bases. Trimming left V 4 bases short and J 0 bases short, with 11 bases between. This CDR3 comprises 14 residues. From germline, CDR1 is SGHRS and CDR2 YFSETQ. The CDR3 DNA reads as TGCGCCAGCAGCCAGGAGGCGGACTCCTACGAGCAGTACTTC. Its protein product is CASSQEADSYEQYF.

This chain connects TRBV27 to TRBJ2-5; 8 bases match TRBD1. CDR1 and CDR2 (germline): MNHEY, SMNVEV (reference sequence). Germline trimming cut 2 bases from V and 5 bases from J; bases unmatched to any gene: 4. The length of the CDR3 is 14 residues. The CDR3 reads CASSLDRGEETQYF. CDR3 sequence (DNA): TGTGCCAGCAGTTTAGACAGGGGCGAGGAGACCCAGTACTTC.

The count of this clone is one. The chain's CDR3 is CAWSGNSGLISYEQYF. Written as DNA, the CDR3 is TGTGCCTGGAGTGGGAATAGCGGACTAATCTCCTACGAGCAGTACTTC. This chain uses TRBV30 with TRBJ2-7; D might be TRBD2 (6 bases). CDR1 GTSNPN and CDR2 SVGIG come from the germline V gene (reference sequence). The CDR3 length is 16 residues. V lost 1 base and J 0 bases, leaving 16 bases between the germline ends.

The V gene is TRBV29-1, the J gene TRBJ1-2; D unresolved. CDR1 SQVTM and CDR2 ANQGSEA come from the germline V gene. The CDR3 is 13 residues long. V lost 7 bases to trimming and J lost 7 bases, with 19 bases between them. The chain's CDR3 is CSARLYTGGGYTF. As DNA, the CDR3 is TGCAGCGCGCGCCTTTACACGGGAGGTGGCTACACCTTC.

This clone has ten or more counts. This chain connects TRBV7-9 to TRBJ1-3; TRBD1 is a possible D gene (5 bases). CDR1 SEHNR and CDR2 FQNEAQ come from the germline V gene (reference sequence). V lost 8 bases, J lost 12 bases, and 11 bases lay in between. This CDR3 spans 10 amino acids. The CDR3: CASAGGGIYF. The DNA for the CDR3 is TGTGCCAGCGCCGGGGGGGGCATATATTTT.

V usage is TRBV5-1 and J usage is TRBJ2-1; 8 bases match TRBD2. Germline V gene data show CDR1 as SGHRS and CDR2 as YFSETQ. Losses at the gene ends were 4 bases for V and 7 bases for J; bases not matched to a gene: 10. The length of the CDR3 is 15 residues. CDR3 sequence reads: CASSERGPMWNEQFF. The CDR3 nucleotides read TGCGCCAGCAGCGAGCGGGGGCCTATGTGGAATGAGCAGTTCTTC.

This clone was found a few times. The chain links TRBV29-1 to TRBJ2-5, with TRBD1 matching over 8 bases. The CDR3 is 13 residues long. Looked up from germline, CDR1 is SQVTM and CDR2 is ANQGSEA. J gave up 5 bases and V 6 bases, and 8 bases lay outside the gene matches. As DNA, the CDR3 is TGCAGCGTCTCGCCAACAGGGGGTGAGACCCAGTACTTC. This codes for CSVSPTGGETQYF.

The chain has TRBV7-2 and TRBJ2-1; 8 bases are a match to TRBD1. The CDR3 spans 14 residues. V trimming: 2 bases; J trimming: 8 bases; junction bases outside the gene matches: 5. The V gene's germline CDR1 is SGHTA and CDR2 FQGNSA. The chain's CDR3 is CASSLRTQGDEQFF. DNA for the CDR3: TGTGCCAGCAGCTTACGTACACAGGGGGATGAGCAGTTCTTC.